This TCR beta chain was documented in a study of CD8+ T cells in alopecia areata (dated by TCRdb to about 2018). About the full investigation: The study used high-throughput TCRbeta sequencing to examine T cell clonal expansion in alopecia areata, in both the C3H/HeJ mouse model and human patients. In humans, TCRbeta sequencing was performed on scalp tissue and on sorted CD4+ and CD8+ peripheral blood T cells from healthy controls and from patients with patchy or totalis/universalis alopecia areata. Scalp clonality was compared across normal scalp (n=4), patchy alopecia areata scalp (n=8), and alopecia totalis/universalis scalp (n=8). RNA was obtained with the PAXgene miRNA kit for fixed scalp, the miRNeasy kit for PBMCs, and the RNeasy kit for mouse skin. Amplification of TCRbeta CDR3 regions was done by immunoSEQ multiplex PCR using 35 Vbeta forward primers and 13 Jbeta reverse primers. Overall study results and their limits: Lesional scalp, especially in alopecia totalis/universalis, showed higher clonality and more expanded CD8+ clones than normal scalp, suggesting antigenic drive. Scalp TCR repertoire analysis is complicated because resident alphabeta T cells in normal human skin are also sequenced, whereas mouse skin is dominated by gammadelta T cells. Shared TCR sequences between patients were less evident than in mice, which may be partly attributable to HLA diversity in the patient population.

PBMCs were isolated by density centrifugation and stained for CD3, CD4 and CD8, after which CD4+ and CD8+ T cells were sorted on a FACSAria. Unaffected controls provided scalp biopsies and blood samples. The library was built by means of the immunoSEQ multiplex PCR assay. RNA was extracted from all samples and reverse transcribed into cDNA as template for TCR sequencing. SuperScript III was used for first-strand cDNA synthesis, primed with a 2:1 mix of oligo-dT and random hexamers. A synthetic immune receptor repertoire was used to assess amplification bias, and residual bias was removed computationally. The original methods were these. Raw reads were preprocessed for error removal, and CDR3 was defined according to IMGT conventions as running from the conserved cysteine to phenylalanine. To get clonality, Shannon entropy was normalized by log2 of the number of productive unique TCRs and the result was subtracted from 1. Scalp TCRbeta sequences were cross-referenced with sorted blood CD4 and CD8 repertoires so that the CD4 or CD8 identity of scalp clones could be inferred. Here the immuneACCESS table is served through TCRdb, limited to in-frame sequences with V and J called. Missing clones are a known gap in these copies; in checked studies unresolved V genes cover under half, and the rest lacks a known reason. V, J and clone size were drawn from that table, and D and trimming were deduced from the DNA. The sample includes 110,000 to 150,000 clones, with approximately 60% observed a single time. The ten largest clones represent 35% to 40% of the sample.

Comments on this clone: The antigen it binds to is not known. Base qualities are missing; no much larger clone stands one base away.

Inclusive of the bounding cysteine and phenylalanine, the CDR3 is 14 residues long. Only the CDR3 region is kept as DNA, spanning 42 bases read in frame from base 1. CDR1 and CDR2 are read off the germline V gene (reference sequence) as MNHEY and SMNVEV. After removal of 7 bases from V and 2 bases from J, the junction retains 5 bases not matched to a gene. Sample: CD8+ T cells sorted from blood. The V gene is TRBV27 and the J gene is TRBJ2-7; the junction holds 10 bases that match TRBD1. The source is a human donor in good health. The CDR3 reads CASKPGQGAYEQYF. Here is the DNA: TGTGCCAGCAAGCCCGGACAGGGGGCCTACGAGCAGTACTTC.